Presented here are 6 T cell receptor beta chains from one specimen sequenced in a study of blood T cell repertoires in COVID-19. Clones were read by immunoSEQ multiplex PCR, and TCRdb kept only the in-frame ones, dropping some. The table shows approximately 480,000 clones, with roughly 89% occurring only once. The sample consisted of peripheral blood. Receptor source: a young man with COVID-19, enrolled during active disease.

The chain couples TRBV18 to TRBJ1-1, with D tentatively TRBD1 (5 bases). This CDR3 is 13 amino acids long. The V gene lost 6 bases and the J gene lost 1 base, with 9 bases spanning the gap. Germline assignment: CDR1 KGHSH and CDR2 LQKENI. For the CDR3, the DNA is TGTGCCAGCTCCGGGAGGGGGAACACTGAAGCTTTCTTT. This codes for CASSGRGNTEAFF.

The genes are TRBV6-5 and TRBJ2-2; D call uncertain. CDR3 size: 14 residues. The germline gives CDR1 MNHEY, CDR2 SVGAGI. Trimming took off 2 bases at V and 3 bases at J, with 7 bases between the two ends. The CDR3 protein is CASSYGIHTGELFF. CDR3 sequence (DNA): TGTGCCAGCAGTTACGGCATTCACACCGGGGAGCTGTTTTTT.

The chain combines TRBV11-2 with TRBJ2-6, with D perhaps TRBD2 (7 bases). Germline CDR1 and CDR2: SGHAT and FQNNGV. V lost 7 bases to trimming and J lost 1 base, with 17 bases between them. The CDR3 spans 17 residues. The CDR3 DNA is TGTGCCAGCACACCGGGACTAAGGGGGTCTGGGGCCAACGTCCTGACTTTC. Protein: CASTPGLRGSGANVLTF.

This clone has just one count. The gene calls are TRBV4-2 and TRBJ1-2; TRBD1 might be the D (6 bases). V dropped 1 base and J dropped 7 bases, with 19 bases sitting between them. The CDR3 contains 16 residues. Per germline, CDR1 LGHNA and CDR2 YNFKEQ. CDR3 in amino acids: CASSQAGSRGGGGYTF. In nucleotides, the CDR3 is TGTGCCAGCAGCCAAGCCGGCAGCCGAGGGGGGGGTGGCTACACCTTC.

The V gene is TRBV5-5, the J gene TRBJ1-4; 9 nucleotides line up with TRBD1. The CDR3 is 14 amino acids. Trimming took 4 bases from V and 4 from J; bases not matched to a gene: 2. CDR1 is SGHKS, CDR2 YYEKEE, per germline (reference sequence). CDR3 residues: CASSVTGGNEKLFF. The CDR3 DNA reads TGTGCCAGCAGCGTGACAGGGGGTAATGAAAAACTGTTTTTT.

This sequence joins TRBV10-3 and TRBJ2-3; the match to TRBD2 covers 9 bases. With 3 bases clipped from V and 5 bases from J, the junction kept 6 bases outside the gene matches. The CDR3 length is 15 residues. Germline lookup yields CDR1 ENHRY and CDR2 SYGVKD. DNA for the CDR3: TGTGCCATCAGTGATTCCGCGGGGGGGCGAGATACGCAGTATTTT. Its protein is CAISDSAGGRDTQYF.